Below, 2 T cell receptor beta chains from the same sample are listed, as sequenced in a study of blood T cell repertoires in COVID-19. Data came from immunoSEQ multiplex PCR; TCRdb stores just in-frame clones and leaves some out. The repertoire consists of about 350,000 clones, with roughly 87% occurring once and the leading ten covering more than 0.9%. The specimen sequenced was PBMCs or T cells enriched from blood (not recorded which). All receptors come from a woman in her twenties or thirties who had recovered from COVID-19.

The chain combines TRBV6-5 with TRBJ2-1; 8 nucleotides align to TRBD2. The ends lost 5 bases at V and 7 bases at J; junction bases unmatched: 10. The CDR3 has 15 amino acids. The germline gives CDR1 MNHEY, CDR2 SVGAGI. DNA of the CDR3: TGTGCCAGCAGTAAAACTAGCGGTGGCCGAAATGAGCAGTTCTTC. Its protein is CASSKTSGGRNEQFF.

V gene TRBV5-1 combines with J gene TRBJ1-2, with D possibly being TRBD1 (5 bases). The V end was cut by 3 bases, the J end by 1 base, with 10 bases between. CDR1 is SGHRS, CDR2 YFSETQ, per germline. This CDR3 is 14 amino acids long. The CDR3 region has the DNA TGCGCCAGCAGCTCTCCCGGGGGTAACTATGGCTACACCTTC. Encoded protein: CASSSPGGNYGYTF.